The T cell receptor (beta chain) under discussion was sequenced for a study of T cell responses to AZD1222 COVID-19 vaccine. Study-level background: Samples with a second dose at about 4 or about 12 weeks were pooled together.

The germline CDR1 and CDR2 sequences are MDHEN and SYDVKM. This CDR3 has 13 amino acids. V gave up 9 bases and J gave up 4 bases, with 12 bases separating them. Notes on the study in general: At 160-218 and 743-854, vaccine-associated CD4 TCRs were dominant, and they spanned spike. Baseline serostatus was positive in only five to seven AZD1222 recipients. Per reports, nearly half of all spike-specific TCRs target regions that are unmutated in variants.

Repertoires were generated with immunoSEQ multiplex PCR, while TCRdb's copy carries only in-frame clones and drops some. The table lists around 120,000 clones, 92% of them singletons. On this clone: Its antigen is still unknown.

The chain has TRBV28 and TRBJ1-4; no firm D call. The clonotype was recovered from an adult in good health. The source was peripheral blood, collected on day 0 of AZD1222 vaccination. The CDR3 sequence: CASGWAVNEKLFF. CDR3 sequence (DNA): TGTGCCAGTGGGTGGGCCGTTAATGAAAAACTGTTTTTT. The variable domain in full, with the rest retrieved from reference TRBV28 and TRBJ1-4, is DVKVTQSSRYLVKRTGEKVFLECVQDMDHENMFWYRQDPGLGLRLIYFSYDVKMKEKGDIPEGYSVSREKKERFSLILESASTNQTSMYLCASGWAVNEKLFFGSGTQLSVL.